This TCR beta chain emerged from a study of blood T cell repertoires in COVID-19. As for the study in general: Sites across the United States, Italy and Spain contributed samples from acute and convalescent COVID-19. In each case, the material was cDNA or gDNA derived from T cells, B-cell-depleted T cells, or PBMCs.

Generated by immunoSEQ multiplex PCR, the TCRdb table keeps only in-frame clones and is missing some. The data show over 110,000 clones, approximately 88% seen once. V lost 5 bases and J 1 base, leaving 11 bases between the germline ends. Germline CDR1 and CDR2: SGHTA and FQGNSA. The CDR3 totals 14 residues. The genes are TRBV7-2 and TRBJ1-1; weak D call: TRBD1 (6 bases). Sequencing input: peripheral blood. This receptor was taken from a woman aged 45-59 years with acute or convalescent COVID-19. The CDR3 spells CASSAQGWNTEAFF. The CDR3 nucleotides are TGTGCCAGCAGCGCGCAGGGGTGGAACACTGAAGCTTTCTTT.